This is a list of T cell receptor beta chains from one sample in a study of T cells expressing NK-cell markers. No DNA is given; TCRdb re-called the 5' RACE reads and lists each CDR3 protein once. The table lists over 350,000 distinct CDR3 sequences. The sample consisted of blood T cells: a sorted CD56 or NKG2C T cell subset, CD4+ or CD8+ T cells, or bulk PBMC T cells (not recorded which). The receptors shown here come from a woman between 50 and 59 years old in good health. Each CDR3 is given with its conserved first and last residue. Each record gives: V gene, J gene, CDR3 protein.

TRBV24-1	TRBJ2-1	CATSDYRGGIGEQFF
TRBV12-3/TRBV12-4	TRBJ1-1	CASSPDRARDTEAFF
TRBV3-1	TRBJ2-2	CASKIVAGGSGELFF
TRBV12-3/TRBV12-4	TRBJ2-1	CASRGRLNEQFF
TRBV20-1	TRBJ2-7	CSARVDREAGATYEQYF
TRBV27	TRBJ2-1	CASSRRTGGGFSEQFF
TRBV6-5	TRBJ1-2	CASKMGLYGYTF
TRBV15	TRBJ1-1	CATSPRRSTEAFF
TRBV11-2	TRBJ2-1	CASSFRGTSGSAEQFF
TRBV5-1	TRBJ1-4	CASSLGGTGPTNEKLFF
TRBV6-2/TRBV6-3	TRBJ2-4	CASSDGLAGDIQYF
TRBV4-1	TRBJ2-4	CASSSRLAGLAKNIQYF
TRBV7-8	TRBJ2-1	CASSPIRRDEQFF
TRBV27	TRBJ2-7	CASSAGMGWYEQYF
TRBV20-1	TRBJ1-6	CSALDGNYNSPLHF
TRBV12-3/TRBV12-4	TRBJ2-2	CASSLIRPGLAGKDTGELFF
TRBV7-9	TRBJ2-7	CASSSGGASSYEQYF
TRBV24-1	TRBJ2-3	CATSDFTTDTQYF
TRBV21-1	TRBJ2-5	CASSTETAEETQYF
TRBV5-1	TRBJ1-1	CASSLISQGRTEAFF
TRBV9	TRBJ2-2	CASSPGTSAVGELFF
TRBV12-3/TRBV12-4	TRBJ2-3	CASSLGGGAAQYF
TRBV24-1	TRBJ1-2	CATSEGKGYGYTF
TRBV7-7	TRBJ2-3	CASSTEGGSDTQYF
TRBV15	TRBJ2-3	CATSGIREDTQYF
TRBV12-3/TRBV12-4	TRBJ2-2	CASSFSGTENTGELFF
TRBV24-1	TRBJ2-3	CATSDPGGVSTDTQYF
TRBV10-3	TRBJ2-7	CAIRLTGGINEQYF
TRBV12-3/TRBV12-4	TRBJ2-4	CASSNNRGDIQYF
TRBV29-1	TRBJ2-7	CSVAGQGATYYEQYF
TRBV12-3/TRBV12-4	TRBJ1-1	CASKIHADHTEAFF
TRBV6-5	TRBJ2-1	CASSPQGNSYNEQFF
TRBV11-2	TRBJ1-2	CASSPGHGEGYTF
TRBV5-4	TRBJ2-1	CASSLGSGARDNEQFF
TRBV12-3/TRBV12-4	TRBJ2-4	CASKVGEFEDWTKNIQYF
TRBV15	TRBJ2-1	CATSSVSGWNEQFF
TRBV5-5	TRBJ1-2	CASSLGGQGSYGYTF
TRBV25-1	TRBJ1-1	CASSRQGPAFF
TRBV15	TRBJ1-4	CATSRDVRATNEKLFF
TRBV12-3/TRBV12-4	TRBJ2-1	CASTGTKSYNEQFF
TRBV12-3/TRBV12-4	TRBJ2-1	CASSLAATGMGFF
TRBV12-3/TRBV12-4	TRBJ2-5	CASSWGTSGPETQYF
TRBV5-1	TRBJ2-5	CASSLPAGFGQETQYF
TRBV12-5	TRBJ2-3	CASGKGLGFTDTQYF
TRBV7-2	TRBJ2-3	CASSFPTIGGDRDTQYF
TRBV20-1	TRBJ1-1	CSARDRRVGTEAFF
TRBV20-1	TRBJ1-4	CSATTGGFEKLFF